This TCR beta chain was captured in a study of somatic mutations in T cells in chronic GVHD (dated by TCRdb to the early 2020s). Regarding this clone: Its recognized antigen is unknown. No base quality information exists; no much larger clone differs at one position.

Genomic DNA was isolated and then used for TCRbeta deep sequencing. The immunoSEQ assay, provided as a commercial service, was used for both TCRbeta CDR3 sequencing and the initial data processing. In the paper's pipeline: Reads were demultiplexed, adapter and primer sequences removed, similar clones merged by frequency-ratio clustering, and V, D, J genes annotated with IMGT. TCRdb took over this immuneACCESS table, retaining in-frame rearrangements with V and J assigned. Such tables are incomplete; in checked studies, under half of the missing clones stem from an unresolved V gene, and the remainder is unexplained. V and J calls and clone size come straight from that table; D and trimming were deduced from the DNA. The sample table holds 13,000 to 15,000 clones, of which around four fifths were seen once. The top ten clones comprise about 30% of the sample. Cut back by 6 bases and 0 bases, the V and J ends lie 12 bases apart. Reading the germline V gene gives CDR1 SNHLY and CDR2 FYNNEI. Inclusive of the bounding cysteine and phenylalanine, the CDR3 is 14 residues long. CDR3 DNA only is kept here, 42 bases in frame from base 1.

For sorting, cells were stained with anti-CD3, anti-CD4, anti-CD8 and a Vbeta20 antibody from the IOTest Beta Mark kit and sorted on a FACSAria III to a purity above 99%. Peripheral blood was collected in sodium heparin tubes and mononuclear cells were isolated by Ficoll-Paque PLUS density gradient centrifugation. CD4+ Vbeta20+, CD4+ Vbeta20-, and CD8+ T cell fractions were FACS-sorted before TCRbeta deep sequencing. The V and J genes are TRBV2 and TRBJ2-7, with TRBD1 tentatively as D gene (6 bases match). Source material: Vbeta20-negative CD4+ T cells from blood. The sample's cell subset or site label, decoded: CD4+ T cells sorted as TCR Vbeta20 negative by flow cytometry. This receptor was obtained from a male patient aged 45-60 years with chronic graft-versus-host disease. Following a transplant, some T lymphocytes may have been derived from the graft donor. DNA sequence: TGTGCCAGCAGGGAACAGGGTATCTCCTACGAGCAGTACTTC. Its translation is CASREQGISYEQYF.